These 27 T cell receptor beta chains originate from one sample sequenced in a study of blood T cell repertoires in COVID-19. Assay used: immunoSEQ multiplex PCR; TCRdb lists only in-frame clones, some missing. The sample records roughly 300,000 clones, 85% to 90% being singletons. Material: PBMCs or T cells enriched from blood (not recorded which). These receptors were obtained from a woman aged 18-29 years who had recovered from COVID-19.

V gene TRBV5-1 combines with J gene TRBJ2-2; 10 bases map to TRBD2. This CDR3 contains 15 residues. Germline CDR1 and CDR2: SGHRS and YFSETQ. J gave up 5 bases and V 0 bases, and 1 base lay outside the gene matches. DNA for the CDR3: TGCGCCAGCAGCTTGGTACTAGCGGGAACCGGGGAGCTGTTTTTT. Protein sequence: CASSLVLAGTGELFF.

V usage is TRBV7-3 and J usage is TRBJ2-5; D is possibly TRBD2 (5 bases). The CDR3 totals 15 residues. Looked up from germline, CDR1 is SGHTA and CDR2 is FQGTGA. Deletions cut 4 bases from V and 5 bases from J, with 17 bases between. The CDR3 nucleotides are TGTGCCAGCAGCTCAACCGCAGAACGAGGGGAGACCCAGTACTTC. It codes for CASSSTAERGETQYF.

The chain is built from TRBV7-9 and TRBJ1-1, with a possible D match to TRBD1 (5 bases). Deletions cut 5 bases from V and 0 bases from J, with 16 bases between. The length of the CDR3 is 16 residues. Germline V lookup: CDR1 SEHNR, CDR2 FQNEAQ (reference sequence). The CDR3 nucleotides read TGTGCCAGCAGCCGGTCTGACAGAGGAATGAACACTGAAGCTTTCTTT. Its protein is CASSRSDRGMNTEAFF.

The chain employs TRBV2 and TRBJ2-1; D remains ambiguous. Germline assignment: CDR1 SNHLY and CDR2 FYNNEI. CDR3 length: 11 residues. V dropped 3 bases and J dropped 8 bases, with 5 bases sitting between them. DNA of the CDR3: TGTGCCAGCAGTGACCTCTATGAGCAGTTCTTC. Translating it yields CASSDLYEQFF.

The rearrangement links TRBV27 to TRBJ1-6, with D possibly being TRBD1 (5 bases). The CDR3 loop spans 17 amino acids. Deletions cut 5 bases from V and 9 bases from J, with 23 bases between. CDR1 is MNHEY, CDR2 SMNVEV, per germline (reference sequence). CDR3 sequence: CASSTPSRAGRSSPLHF. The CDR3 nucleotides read TGTGCCAGCAGTACCCCTTCAAGGGCGGGGCGAAGTTCACCCCTCCACTTT.

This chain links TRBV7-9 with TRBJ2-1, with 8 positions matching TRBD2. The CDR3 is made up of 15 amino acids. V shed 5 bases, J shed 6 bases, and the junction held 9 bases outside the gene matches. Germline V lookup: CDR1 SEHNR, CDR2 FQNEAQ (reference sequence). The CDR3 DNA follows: TGTGCCAGCAGCGCGGGACTAGTTGATTTCAATGAGCAGTTCTTC. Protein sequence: CASSAGLVDFNEQFF.

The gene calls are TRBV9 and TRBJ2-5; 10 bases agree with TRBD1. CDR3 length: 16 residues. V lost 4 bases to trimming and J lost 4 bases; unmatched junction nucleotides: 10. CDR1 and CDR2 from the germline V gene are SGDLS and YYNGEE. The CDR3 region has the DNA TGTGCCAGCAGCACCCGTGGGACAGGGGTGGCAGAGACCCAGTACTTC. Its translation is CASSTRGTGVAETQYF.

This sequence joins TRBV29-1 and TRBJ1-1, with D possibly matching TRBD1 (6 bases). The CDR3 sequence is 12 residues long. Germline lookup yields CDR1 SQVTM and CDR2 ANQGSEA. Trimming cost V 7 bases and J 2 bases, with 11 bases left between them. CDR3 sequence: CSARTANTEAFF. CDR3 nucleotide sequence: TGCAGCGCCAGGACAGCCAACACTGAAGCTTTCTTT.

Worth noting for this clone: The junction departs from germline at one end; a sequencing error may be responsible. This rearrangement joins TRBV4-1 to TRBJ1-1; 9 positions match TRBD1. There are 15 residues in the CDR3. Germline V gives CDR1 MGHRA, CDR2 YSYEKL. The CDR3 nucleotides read TGCGCCAGCGGCCAAGTACAGGGGGCGAACACTGAAGCTTTCTTT. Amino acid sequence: CASGQVQGANTEAFF.

CDR3 nucleotides: TGTGCCACCAGCAGAGATAAAACGGACTATGGCTACACCTTC. Residues: CATSRDKTDYGYTF. The chain joins TRBV15 to TRBJ1-2; D ambiguous. The V end was cut by 0 bases, the J end by 3 bases, with 8 bases between. The V gene's germline CDR1 is LNHNV and CDR2 YYDKDF (reference sequence). This CDR3 is 14 amino acids long.

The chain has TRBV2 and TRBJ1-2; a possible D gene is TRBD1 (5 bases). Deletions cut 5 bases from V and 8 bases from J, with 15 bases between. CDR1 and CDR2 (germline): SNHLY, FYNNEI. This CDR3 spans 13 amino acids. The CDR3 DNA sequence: TGTGCCAGCAGTTCTACAGGTCCGGAAGGCTACACCTTC. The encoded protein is CASSSTGPEGYTF.

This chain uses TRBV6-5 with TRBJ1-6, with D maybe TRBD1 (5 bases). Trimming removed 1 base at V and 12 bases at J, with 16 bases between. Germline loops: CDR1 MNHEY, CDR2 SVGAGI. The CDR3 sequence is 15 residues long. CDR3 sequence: CASSYYGGTNGPLHF. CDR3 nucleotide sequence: TGTGCCAGCAGTTACTATGGGGGGACCAATGGACCCCTCCACTTT.

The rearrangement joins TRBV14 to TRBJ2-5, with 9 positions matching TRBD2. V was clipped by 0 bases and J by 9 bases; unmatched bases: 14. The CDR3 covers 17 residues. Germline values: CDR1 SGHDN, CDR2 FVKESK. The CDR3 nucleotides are TGTGCCAGCAGCCAAGATAGGCTAGCGGGGTTCCTGGGGGCCCAGTACTTC. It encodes CASSQDRLAGFLGAQYF. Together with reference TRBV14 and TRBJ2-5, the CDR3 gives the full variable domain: EAGVTQFPSHSVIEKGQTVTLRCDPISGHDNLYWYRRVMGKEIKFLLHFVKESKQDESGMPNNRFLAERTGGTYSTLKVQPAELEDSGVYFCASSQDRLAGFLGAQYFGPGTRLLVL.

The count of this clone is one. This CDR3 is CAWSKGNFEKLFF. The CDR3 nucleotides read TGTGCCTGGAGTAAGGGGAATTTCGAAAAACTGTTTTTT. The chain couples TRBV30 to TRBJ1-4; weak D call: TRBD1 (5 bases). From germline, CDR1 is GTSNPN and CDR2 SVGIG (reference sequence). The CDR3 extends over 13 amino acids. The V and J ends lost 2 bases and 8 bases respectively, with 12 bases between them.

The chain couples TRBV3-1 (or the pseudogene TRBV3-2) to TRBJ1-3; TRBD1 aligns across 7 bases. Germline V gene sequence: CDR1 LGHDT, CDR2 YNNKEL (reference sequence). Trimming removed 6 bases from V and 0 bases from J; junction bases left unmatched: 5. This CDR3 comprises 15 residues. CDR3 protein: CASSTDRLSGNTIYF. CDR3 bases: TGTGCCAGCAGTACGGACAGGCTCTCTGGAAACACCATATATTTT.

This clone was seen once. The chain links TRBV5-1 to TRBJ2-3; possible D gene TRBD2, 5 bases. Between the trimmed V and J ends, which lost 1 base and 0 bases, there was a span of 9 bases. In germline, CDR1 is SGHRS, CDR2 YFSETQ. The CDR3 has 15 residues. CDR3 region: CASSLSGRSTDTQYF. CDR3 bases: TGCGCCAGCAGCTTGAGCGGTAGAAGCACAGATACGCAGTATTTT.

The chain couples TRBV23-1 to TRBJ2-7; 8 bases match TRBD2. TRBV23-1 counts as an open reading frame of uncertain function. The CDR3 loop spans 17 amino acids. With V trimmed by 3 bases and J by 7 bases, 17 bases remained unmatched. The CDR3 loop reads CASSQAWPGRDGGEQYF. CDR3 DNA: TGCGCCAGCAGTCAGGCCTGGCCCGGGAGGGACGGCGGGGAGCAGTACTTC.

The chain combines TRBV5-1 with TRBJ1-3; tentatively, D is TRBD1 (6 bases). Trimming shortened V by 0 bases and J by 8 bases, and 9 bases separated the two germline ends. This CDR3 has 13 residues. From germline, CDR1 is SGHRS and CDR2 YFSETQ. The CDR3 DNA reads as TGCGCCAGCAGCTTGGCCAAGGGGGACACCATATATTTT. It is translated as CASSLAKGDTIYF.

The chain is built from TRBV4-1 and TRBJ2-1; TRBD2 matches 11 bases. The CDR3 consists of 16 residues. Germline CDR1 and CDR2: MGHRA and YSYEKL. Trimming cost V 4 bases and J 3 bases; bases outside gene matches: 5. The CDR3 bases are TGCGCCAGCAGCCCCGATACTAGCGGGGGCTACAATGAGCAGTTCTTC. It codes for CASSPDTSGGYNEQFF.

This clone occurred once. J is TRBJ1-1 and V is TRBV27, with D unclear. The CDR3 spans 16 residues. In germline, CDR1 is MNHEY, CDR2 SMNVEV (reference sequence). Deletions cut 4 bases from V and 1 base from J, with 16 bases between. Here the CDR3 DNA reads TGTGCCAGCAGTTACGATCTTGGTTCGAGGAACACTGAAGCTTTCTTT. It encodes CASSYDLGSRNTEAFF.

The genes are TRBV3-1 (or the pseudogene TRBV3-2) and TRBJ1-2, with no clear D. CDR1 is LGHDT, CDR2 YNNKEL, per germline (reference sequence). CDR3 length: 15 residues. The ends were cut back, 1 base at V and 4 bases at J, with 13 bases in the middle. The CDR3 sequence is CASSQVSVGAYGYTF. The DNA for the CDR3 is TGTGCCAGCAGCCAAGTGTCAGTGGGAGCCTATGGCTACACCTTC.

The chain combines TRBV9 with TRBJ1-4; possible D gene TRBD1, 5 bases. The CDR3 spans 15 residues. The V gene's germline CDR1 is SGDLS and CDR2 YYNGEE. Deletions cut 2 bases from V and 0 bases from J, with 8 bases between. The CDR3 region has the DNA TGTGCCAGCAGCGTCAGGGCCGCAACTAATGAAAAACTGTTTTTT. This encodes CASSVRAATNEKLFF.

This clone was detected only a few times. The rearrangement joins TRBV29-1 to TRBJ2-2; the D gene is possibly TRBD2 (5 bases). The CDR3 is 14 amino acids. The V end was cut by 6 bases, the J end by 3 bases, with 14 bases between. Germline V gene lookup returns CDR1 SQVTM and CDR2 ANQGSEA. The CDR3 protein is CSVRGNRYTGELFF. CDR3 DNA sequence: TGCAGCGTCCGAGGGAACCGTTACACCGGGGAGCTGTTTTTT.

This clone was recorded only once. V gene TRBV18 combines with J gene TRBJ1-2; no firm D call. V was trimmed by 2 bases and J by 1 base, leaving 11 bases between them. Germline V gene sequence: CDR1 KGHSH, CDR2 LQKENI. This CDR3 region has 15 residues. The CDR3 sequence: CASSPVGGLNYGYTF. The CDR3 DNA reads TGTGCCAGCTCACCAGTGGGAGGGCTTAACTATGGCTACACCTTC.

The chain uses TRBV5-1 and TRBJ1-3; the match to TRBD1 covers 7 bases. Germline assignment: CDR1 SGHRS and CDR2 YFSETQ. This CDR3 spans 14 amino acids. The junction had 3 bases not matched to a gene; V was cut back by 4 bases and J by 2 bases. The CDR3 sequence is CASSPGTAGNTIYF. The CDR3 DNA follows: TGCGCCAGCAGCCCGGGGACAGCTGGAAACACCATATATTTT. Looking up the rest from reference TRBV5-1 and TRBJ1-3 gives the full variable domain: KAGVTQTPRYLIKTRGQQVTLSCSPISGHRSVSWYQQTPGQGLQFLFEYFSETQRNKGNFPGRFSGRQFSNSRSEMNVSTLELGDSALYLCASSPGTAGNTIYFGEGSWLTVV.

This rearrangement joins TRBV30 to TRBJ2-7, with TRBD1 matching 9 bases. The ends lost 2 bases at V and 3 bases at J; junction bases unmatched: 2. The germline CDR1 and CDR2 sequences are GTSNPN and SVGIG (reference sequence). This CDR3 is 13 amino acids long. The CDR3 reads CAWSTTGGYEQYF. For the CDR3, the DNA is TGTGCCTGGAGTACGACAGGGGGCTACGAGCAGTACTTC.

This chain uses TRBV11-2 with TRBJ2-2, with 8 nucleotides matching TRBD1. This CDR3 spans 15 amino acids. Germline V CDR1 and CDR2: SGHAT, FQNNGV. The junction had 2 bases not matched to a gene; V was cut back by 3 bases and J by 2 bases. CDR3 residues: CASSFDRGNTGELFF. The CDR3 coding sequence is TGTGCCAGCAGCTTCGACAGGGGAAACACCGGGGAGCTGTTTTTT.